This T cell receptor beta chain was retrieved from a study of blood T cell repertoires in COVID-19. Study-level information: Whether acute or convalescent, the COVID-19 samples came from the United States, Italy and Spain. Sources were T cells, B-cell-depleted T cells, or PBMCs; the material itself was cDNA or gDNA.

This CDR3 comprises 14 residues. Germline CDR1 MRHNA, CDR2 SNTAGT. Trimming removed 6 bases at V and 9 bases at J, with 15 bases between. The table lists this clone with a few counts. As originally analysed: Counts of nucleated cells, estimated from reference gene primer amplification, were obtained. The table came from immunoSEQ multiplex PCR; TCRdb's copy has only in-frame clones and leaves some out. The DNA was the basis for D and trimming; V, J and clone size are from that table. The table lists roughly 670,000 clones, 85% to 90% of them singletons, with over 0.2% in the top ten. The specimen sequenced was peripheral blood. This TCR was sampled from a woman under 30 with acute or convalescent COVID-19. The chain links TRBV6-4 to TRBJ1-6; D possibly corresponds to TRBD1 (6 bases). The CDR3 sequence: CASSADRTGSPLHF. CDR3 DNA sequence: TGTGCCAGCAGCGCCGACAGGACGGGTTCACCCCTCCACTTT.